Listed below are T cell receptor beta chains from one sample, sequenced in a study of vaccination and CD4 T cells after COVID-19. TCRdb reprocessed the PCR reads via MiXCR and lists one record per CDR3 protein. The table lists approximately 5,000 distinct CDR3 sequences, around 26% of them singletons. Their target antigens are unknown. The sequencing sample was made of CD4+ T cells from blood, cultured in vitro. The receptors were gathered from a human donor in good health. The CDR3 runs from the conserved cysteine through the conserved F or W. Each record gives: J gene, D gene, V gene, clone size, CDR3 protein, CDR3 DNA. D genes are given only for firm matches. The size field is filled for only some rows; it gives once, few, many or a size class.

J: TRBJ2-3; D: -; V: TRBV27; size: few; CDR3: CASSFVIGGTQYF; DNA: TGTGCCAGCAGTTTTGTTATCGGGGGTACGCAGTATTTT
J: TRBJ2-1; D: TRBD2; V: TRBV6-2/TRBV6-3; size: -; CDR3: CASSYSRRTSGGARFF; DNA: TGTGCCAGCAGTTACTCCAGACGCACTAGCGGGGGCGCCCGGTTCTTC
J: TRBJ2-3; D: -; V: TRBV19; size: -; CDR3: CASRSGQRGDTQYF; DNA: TGTGCCAGTAGATCGGGACAACGAGGAGATACGCAGTATTTT
J: TRBJ2-1; D: -; V: TRBV20-1; size: -; CDR3: CSASVTAGTWEQFF; DNA: TGCAGTGCTAGTGTGACCGCCGGGACTTGGGAGCAGTTCTTC
J: TRBJ2-7; D: -; V: TRBV19; size: few; CDR3: CASSYRGGNSAYEQYF; DNA: TGTGCCAGTAGCTACCGCGGAGGGAACAGCGCCTACGAGCAGTACTTC
J: TRBJ1-1; D: TRBD1; V: TRBV5-1; size: -; CDR3: CASSSGTGGTEAFF; DNA: TGCGCCAGCAGCTCTGGGACAGGGGGCACTGAAGCTTTCTTT
J: TRBJ1-5; D: TRBD1; V: TRBV2; size: few; CDR3: CASMRTGRNQPQHF; DNA: TGTGCCAGCATGAGGACAGGTCGCAATCAGCCCCAGCATTTT
J: TRBJ2-7; D: -; V: TRBV6-2/TRBV6-3; size: -; CDR3: CASSSAGSYEQYF; DNA: TGTGCCAGCAGTTCGGCAGGGTCCTACGAGCAGTACTTC
J: TRBJ1-2; D: -; V: TRBV2; size: -; CDR3: CASRGTANYGYTF; DNA: TGTGCCAGCAGAGGAACAGCTAACTATGGCTACACCTTC
J: TRBJ1-2; D: -; V: TRBV20-1; size: large; CDR3: CSASLLRAPNYGYTF; DNA: TGCAGTGCCAGCCTTTTACGGGCACCGAACTATGGCTACACCTTC
J: TRBJ1-2; D: -; V: TRBV2; size: -; CDR3: CASSEQENGYTF; DNA: TGTGCCAGCAGTGAACAGGAGAATGGCTACACCTTC
J: TRBJ1-4; D: TRBD1; V: TRBV24-1; size: once; CDR3: CATSDLGGDREKLFF; DNA: TGTGCCACCAGTGATTTAGGGGGCGACAGGGAAAAACTGTTTTTT
J: TRBJ2-1; D: -; V: TRBV6-4; size: few; CDR3: CASSQQGGNNEQFF; DNA: TGTGCCAGCAGTCAGCAGGGCGGAAACAATGAGCAGTTCTTC
J: TRBJ1-6; D: -; V: TRBV30; size: -; CDR3: CAWSGGGLAYNSPLHF; DNA: TGTGCCTGGAGTGGGGGGGGGCTGGCCTATAATTCACCCCTCCACTTT
J: TRBJ1-1; D: -; V: TRBV7-3; size: -; CDR3: CASSLLGDNTEAFF; DNA: TGTGCCAGCAGCTTACTGGGAGACAACACTGAAGCTTTCTTT
J: TRBJ2-5; D: -; V: TRBV5-1; size: -; CDR3: CASSLATDQETQYF; DNA: TGCGCCAGCAGCTTGGCCACGGACCAAGAGACCCAGTACTTC
J: TRBJ1-5; D: -; V: TRBV20-1; size: medium-sized; CDR3: CSARDRTSSNQPQHF; DNA: TGCAGTGCTAGAGATAGGACAAGTAGCAATCAGCCCCAGCATTTT
J: TRBJ2-7; D: -; V: TRBV12-3/TRBV12-4; size: few; CDR3: CASSSDGTFYEQYF; DNA: TGTGCCAGCAGTTCCGACGGGACTTTCTACGAGCAGTACTTC
J: TRBJ1-1; D: TRBD1; V: TRBV27; size: few; CDR3: CASTPGTGKAFF; DNA: TGTGCCAGCACCCCGGGGACAGGGAAAGCTTTCTTT
J: TRBJ1-6; D: -; V: TRBV20-1; size: -; CDR3: CSARIPGPRDSPLHF; DNA: TGCAGTGCTAGAATTCCGGGGCCAAGGGATTCACCCCTCCACTTT
J: TRBJ2-3; D: -; V: TRBV10-1; size: -; CDR3: CASSRGADTQYF; DNA: TGCGCCAGCAGCAGAGGGGCAGATACGCAGTATTTT
J: TRBJ2-7; D: -; V: TRBV29-1; size: few; CDR3: CSVVEGPAWEQYF; DNA: TGCAGCGTTGTGGAAGGACCAGCGTGGGAGCAGTACTTC
J: TRBJ2-2; D: TRBD1; V: TRBV20-1; size: few; CDR3: CSARVGTGGTGELFF; DNA: TGCAGTGCTAGAGTGGGGACAGGGGGAACCGGGGAGCTGTTTTTT
J: TRBJ1-2; D: -; V: TRBV2; size: few; CDR3: CASSELQFNYGYTF; DNA: TGTGCCAGCAGTGAACTACAGTTCAACTATGGCTACACCTTC
J: TRBJ2-3; D: TRBD2; V: TRBV6-4; size: medium-sized; CDR3: CASSEAGGTDTQYF; DNA: TGTGCCAGCAGTGAAGCGGGGGGCACAGATACGCAGTATTTT
J: TRBJ1-1; D: -; V: TRBV5-6; size: once; CDR3: CASSLIHPNTEAFF; DNA: TGTGCCAGCAGCTTGATCCACCCGAACACTGAAGCTTTCTTT
J: TRBJ1-2; D: -; V: TRBV20-1; size: -; CDR3: CSAIEGVAVGGYTF; DNA: TGCAGTGCCATTGAAGGGGTTGCCGTGGGAGGCTACACCTTC
J: TRBJ2-3; D: TRBD2; V: TRBV6-1; size: -; CDR3: CASSVNVGGTDTQYF; DNA: TGTGCCAGCAGTGTTAACGTCGGGGGGACAGATACGCAGTATTTT
J: TRBJ1-2; D: -; V: TRBV2; size: -; CDR3: CASIKGLTGTDYTF; DNA: TGTGCCAGCATTAAGGGACTTACTGGAACTGACTACACCTTC
J: TRBJ1-2; D: -; V: TRBV6-1; size: -; CDR3: CASSGQFGDYGYTF; DNA: TGTGCCAGCAGTGGCCAGTTCGGAGACTATGGCTACACCTTC
J: TRBJ1-2; D: -; V: TRBV20-1; size: few; CDR3: CSASPGGGSFYGYTF; DNA: TGCAGTGCTAGCCCCGGTGGGGGGTCCTTCTATGGCTACACCTTC
J: TRBJ1-1; D: -; V: TRBV27; size: few; CDR3: CASRHSDEAFF; DNA: TGTGCCAGCAGGCATAGTGATGAAGCTTTCTTT
J: TRBJ1-1; D: -; V: TRBV20-1; size: -; CDR3: CSARDPGGGNTEAFF; DNA: TGCAGTGCTAGAGATCCGGGTGGGGGGAACACTGAAGCTTTCTTT
J: TRBJ2-7; D: -; V: TRBV6-2/TRBV6-3; size: -; CDR3: CASTAGTSSYEQYF; DNA: TGTGCCAGCACCGCCGGGACCAGCTCCTACGAGCAGTACTTC
J: TRBJ1-5; D: -; V: TRBV12-3/TRBV12-4; size: -; CDR3: CASSEQTVPQPQHF; DNA: TGTGCCAGCAGTGAGCAGACAGTTCCTCAGCCCCAGCATTTT
J: TRBJ2-7; D: -; V: TRBV5-5; size: few; CDR3: CASNPVPGTTYEQYF; DNA: TGTGCCAGCAACCCAGTCCCGGGGACAACCTACGAGCAGTACTTC
J: TRBJ2-5; D: TRBD1; V: TRBV20-1; size: -; CDR3: CSARTGQMETQYF; DNA: TGCAGTGCTAGGACGGGACAGATGGAGACCCAGTACTTC